The clone carrying this TCR beta chain was counted a few times. The repertoire was sequenced with immunoSEQ multiplex PCR; TCRdb's copy has only in-frame clones and lacks some. The repertoire holds nearly 750,000 clones, 72% seen once, with approximately 2% in the top ten. This specimen comes from a study of shared clonotypes between healthy human individuals. Study information: Ranging from 18 to 49 in age, donors were two women and three men.

Germline values: CDR1 SGHNT, CDR2 YYREEE (reference sequence). This CDR3 is built from 14 residues. Trimming cost V 4 bases and J 5 bases; bases outside gene matches: 9. The chain has TRBV5-4 and TRBJ2-7; 7 bases line up with TRBD1. The TCR sequence derives from a woman aged 25-40 years in good health. Sequencing used memory CD4+ T cells sorted from blood. Subset reported: CD45RA-negative fraction. DNA of the CDR3: TGTGCCAGCAGCCCCCCGACAGGGATAGACGAGCAGTACTTC. Amino acids: CASSPPTGIDEQYF.